This T cell receptor (beta chain) was identified during a study of shared clonotypes between healthy human individuals. About the study: Donors were two women and a few men aged 18 to 49.

When replicate PCRs were run on sorted subsets, they used 150 to 200 ng DNA, 28,000 or so T cell genomes. Profiled with immunoSEQ multiplex PCR; TCRdb holds only in-frame clones, not every one. The sample holds about 610,000 clones, less than 98% seen once. This CDR3 comprises 13 residues. Trimming stripped 0 bases from V and 5 bases from J, with 8 bases between. CDR1 is SGHNT, CDR2 YYREEE, per germline (reference sequence). The sample comprised naive CD4+ T cells sorted from blood. Subset of the sample: CD45RA+ positively selected. This receptor was identified in a woman in her twenties or thirties in good health. The chain employs TRBV5-4 and TRBJ2-5; a weak D match, TRBD2 (5 bases). The CDR3 is CASSLGGKETQYF. In nucleotides, the CDR3 is TGTGCCAGCAGCTTGGGAGGGAAGGAGACCCAGTACTTC.